The clone carrying this TCR beta chain was recorded only once. The antigen remains undetermined. Germline CDR1 reads ENHRY; CDR2 reads SYGVKD. There are 12 residues in the CDR3. Trimming cost V 6 bases and J 1 base, with 3 bases left between them. These data come from a study of T cell responses to AZD1222 COVID-19 vaccine. Points from the study as a whole: Among those given AZD1222, only 6 or 7 were seropositive at baseline. Spike-spanning, vaccine-associated CD4 TCRs were dominant at 160-218 and 743-854. Clonal diversity was possibly underestimated, and the donors were mostly white British, with more females. Nearly half of the spike-specific TCRs reportedly recognize variant regions that carry no mutations.

Measured with immunoSEQ multiplex PCR; TCRdb has only the in-frame clones, and not every one. The table has some 100,000 clones, about 86% seen once. The rearrangement uses TRBV10-3 and TRBJ2-2, with D uncertain. This specimen was peripheral blood, taken 28 days after the second AZD1222 dose. This TCR derives from an adult who received the AZD1222 COVID-19 vaccine. The CDR3 DNA follows: TGTGCCATCAGGCTGAACACCGGGGAGCTGTTTTTT. Translating gives CAIRLNTGELFF.